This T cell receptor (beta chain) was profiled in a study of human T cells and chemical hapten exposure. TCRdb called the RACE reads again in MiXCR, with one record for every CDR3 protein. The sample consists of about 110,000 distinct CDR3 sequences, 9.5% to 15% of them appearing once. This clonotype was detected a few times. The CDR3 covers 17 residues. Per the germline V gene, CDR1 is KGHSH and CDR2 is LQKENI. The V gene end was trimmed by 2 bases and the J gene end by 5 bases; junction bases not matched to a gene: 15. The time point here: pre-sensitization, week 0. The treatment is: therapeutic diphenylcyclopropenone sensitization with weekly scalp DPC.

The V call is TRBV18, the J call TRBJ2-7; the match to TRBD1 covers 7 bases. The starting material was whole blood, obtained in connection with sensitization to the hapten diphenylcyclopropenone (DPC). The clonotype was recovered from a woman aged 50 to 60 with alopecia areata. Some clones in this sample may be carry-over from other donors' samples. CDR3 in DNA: TGTGCCAGCTCACCATCCCAGGGACAGTTAGGGGGAGACGAGCAGTACTTC. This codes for CASSPSQGQLGGDEQYF.